The source of this T cell receptor beta chain is a study of vaccination and CD4 T cells after COVID-19. The overall study: The BNT162b2 or mRNA-1273 vaccine was given to participants in two doses.

CD4+ T cells that had been cultured provided DNA sequenced with the Oncomine TCR Beta short-read assay. The source of extracted genomic DNA was cultured CD4+ T cells. TCRdb used MiXCR to reprocess the PCR reads, holding one entry per CDR3 protein. The table has over 9,500 distinct CDR3 sequences, less than 35% seen once. Treatment of the sample: approximately 11-day PBMC culture with coronavirus spike peptide pools or control peptides (ViraFEST assay). Those CD4+ T cells from the unexposed donor predate the COVID-19 pandemic (2011-2018). V lost 2 bases and J 6 bases, leaving 7 bases between the germline ends. Per germline, CDR1 SGHTA and CDR2 FQGNSA. This CDR3 spans 13 amino acids. Remarks on this clonotype: Antigen specificity is unknown.

The rearrangement links TRBV7-2 to TRBJ2-2; D not certain. This TCR was sampled from a human donor in good health. The sample taken for sequencing was CD4+ T cells from blood, cultured in vitro. CDR3 in amino acids: CASSLYPPGELFF. Written as DNA, the CDR3 is TGTGCCAGCAGCTTATACCCGCCCGGGGAGCTGTTTTTT.